These T cell receptor beta chains were read from a single sample in a study of post-analysis software for immune sequencing data. TCRdb called the PCR reads again in MiXCR, with one record for every CDR3 protein. In the table there are 750,000 to 950,000 distinct CDR3 sequences, roughly 58% of which are singletons. The sequencing sample was made of blood. These receptors were collected from a girl aged 5-17 years with multiple sclerosis. CDR3s include the opening cysteine and the closing phenylalanine or tryptophan. Each record gives: J gene, V gene, D gene, clone size, CDR3 DNA, CDR3 protein. The D gene is left open where the match is weak. Only some rows state a clone size, as once, few, many or a class for expanded clones.

j_gene: TRBJ2-7; v_gene: TRBV20-1; d_gene: TRBD2; abundance: .; CDR3nt: TGCAGTGCAAACCTAGCGGTTCACGACGAGCAGTACTTC; CDR3aa: CSANLAVHDEQYF
j_gene: TRBJ2-3; v_gene: TRBV7-9; d_gene: TRBD2; abundance: .; CDR3nt: TGTGCCAGCAGCTACACTAGCGGATCAGGGACAGATACGCAGTATTTT; CDR3aa: CASSYTSGSGTDTQYF
j_gene: TRBJ1-1; v_gene: TRBV6-2/TRBV6-3; d_gene: .; abundance: once; CDR3nt: TGTGCCAGCAGTTACAAGAACACTGAAGCTTTCTTT; CDR3aa: CASSYKNTEAFF
j_gene: TRBJ2-5; v_gene: TRBV29-1; d_gene: TRBD2; abundance: .; CDR3nt: TGCAGCGTTGGGCGGGAGCTATCCTACAATGAGCAGTACTTC; CDR3aa: CSVGRELSYNEQYF
j_gene: TRBJ2-3; v_gene: TRBV6-6; d_gene: TRBD2; abundance: .; CDR3nt: TGTGCCAGCAGTTACCCTCCGGGAGGGACAGATACGCAGTATTTT; CDR3aa: CASSYPPGGTDTQYF
j_gene: TRBJ2-1; v_gene: TRBV7-6; d_gene: TRBD2; abundance: .; CDR3nt: TGTGCCAGCAGCGGGATTGCGGGAGCCCGCGAGCAGTTCTTC; CDR3aa: CASSGIAGAREQFF
j_gene: TRBJ2-7; v_gene: TRBV5-4; d_gene: .; abundance: few; CDR3nt: TGTGCCAGCAGCTTGGGTGCGGAGAGCTCCTACGAGCAGTACTTC; CDR3aa: CASSLGAESSYEQYF
j_gene: TRBJ2-7; v_gene: TRBV7-2; d_gene: TRBD1; abundance: .; CDR3nt: TGTGCCAGCAGCGGGGACAGGCGCTCCTACGAGCAGTACTTC; CDR3aa: CASSGDRRSYEQYF
j_gene: TRBJ2-7; v_gene: TRBV28; d_gene: .; abundance: once; CDR3nt: TGTGCCAGCAGGCAGGGGTTCGGCGGCGAGCAGTACTTC; CDR3aa: CASRQGFGGEQYF
j_gene: TRBJ2-4; v_gene: TRBV15; d_gene: .; abundance: .; CDR3nt: TGTGCCACCAGCACTAAACGCCGGGACAAAAACATTCAGTACTTC; CDR3aa: CATSTKRRDKNIQYF
j_gene: TRBJ2-1; v_gene: TRBV29-1; d_gene: TRBD2; abundance: few; CDR3nt: TGCAGCGTTCGGACTAGCGGGAGGGTATCGTTCTTC; CDR3aa: CSVRTSGRVSFF
j_gene: TRBJ2-1; v_gene: TRBV20-1; d_gene: TRBD1; abundance: .; CDR3nt: TGCAGTGCTCCGCGGGACAGGGGGCTCCCGGGGCACAATGAGCAGTTCTTC; CDR3aa: CSAPRDRGLPGHNEQFF
j_gene: TRBJ1-1; v_gene: TRBV2; d_gene: .; abundance: .; CDR3nt: TGTGCCAGCAGTGAAGACGGGGTCACTGAAGCTTTCTTT; CDR3aa: CASSEDGVTEAFF
j_gene: TRBJ2-7; v_gene: TRBV12-3/TRBV12-4; d_gene: .; abundance: .; CDR3nt: TGTGCCAGCAGCGACAGCATAGGCTCCTACGAGCAGTACTTC; CDR3aa: CASSDSIGSYEQYF
j_gene: TRBJ2-5; v_gene: TRBV27; d_gene: .; abundance: .; CDR3nt: TGTGCCAGCAGTTTAAAATTTTGGGGAGAGACCCAGTACTTC; CDR3aa: CASSLKFWGETQYF
j_gene: TRBJ2-1; v_gene: TRBV9; d_gene: .; abundance: .; CDR3nt: TGTGCCAGCAGCCTATCGGACTACCCGGATGGGCCCTACAATGAGCAGTTCTTC; CDR3aa: CASSLSDYPDGPYNEQFF
j_gene: TRBJ2-7; v_gene: TRBV27; d_gene: .; abundance: few; CDR3nt: TGTGCCAGCAGTTTGCTGGGGCGCTCCTACGAGCAGTACTTC; CDR3aa: CASSLLGRSYEQYF
j_gene: TRBJ1-5; v_gene: TRBV25-1; d_gene: .; abundance: .; CDR3nt: TGTGCCACGCTTCGTGGGGTCTTTGTCAATCAGCCCCAGCATTTT; CDR3aa: CATLRGVFVNQPQHF
j_gene: TRBJ2-6; v_gene: TRBV5-1; d_gene: .; abundance: few; CDR3nt: TGCGCCAGCAGCTTGGCTGGTATAGGCTCTGGGGCCAACGTCCTGACTTTC; CDR3aa: CASSLAGIGSGANVLTF
j_gene: TRBJ2-7; v_gene: TRBV5-5; d_gene: .; abundance: few; CDR3nt: TGTGCCAGCAGCCCCATCCAACCTAGCTCCTACGAGCAGTACTTC; CDR3aa: CASSPIQPSSYEQYF
j_gene: TRBJ2-7; v_gene: TRBV5-1; d_gene: .; abundance: .; CDR3nt: TGCGCCAGCAGCTTGGAACAGGTCAAACCCTACGAGCAGTACTTC; CDR3aa: CASSLEQVKPYEQYF
j_gene: TRBJ2-3; v_gene: TRBV12-3/TRBV12-4; d_gene: TRBD2; abundance: .; CDR3nt: TGTGCCAGCAGTTTAGACGCCGGGACTAGCCTCACAGATACGCAGTATTTT; CDR3aa: CASSLDAGTSLTDTQYF
j_gene: TRBJ1-4; v_gene: TRBV7-9; d_gene: TRBD1; abundance: few; CDR3nt: TGTGCCAGCAGCGACCGGGACAGGGAAGAACTGTTTTTT; CDR3aa: CASSDRDREELFF
j_gene: TRBJ2-1; v_gene: TRBV29-1; d_gene: TRBD2; abundance: once; CDR3nt: TGCAGCTCAGGACTAGCGGGGGCCTACAATGAGCAGTTCTTC; CDR3aa: CSSGLAGAYNEQFF
j_gene: TRBJ2-6; v_gene: TRBV7-3; d_gene: .; abundance: .; CDR3nt: TGTGCCAGCAGCTTAAGATCTAGCTCTGGGGCCAACGTCCTGACTTTC; CDR3aa: CASSLRSSSGANVLTF
j_gene: TRBJ2-3; v_gene: TRBV20-1; d_gene: TRBD2; abundance: few; CDR3nt: TGCAGTGCTCGCGGAGCGGGATTGGCAGATACGCAGTATTTT; CDR3aa: CSARGAGLADTQYF
j_gene: TRBJ2-1; v_gene: TRBV12-3/TRBV12-4; d_gene: .; abundance: .; CDR3nt: TGTGCCAGCAGTATGGACCGGATGAATGAGCAGTTCTTC; CDR3aa: CASSMDRMNEQFF
j_gene: TRBJ1-5; v_gene: TRBV5-1; d_gene: .; abundance: .; CDR3nt: TGCGCCAGCAGCCCCGGACATGGCAATCAGCCCCAGCATTTT; CDR3aa: CASSPGHGNQPQHF
j_gene: TRBJ2-1; v_gene: TRBV20-1; d_gene: .; abundance: .; CDR3nt: TGCGGTGCTAGAGATCTATCAACAGGCTACAATGAGCAGTTCTTC; CDR3aa: CGARDLSTGYNEQFF
j_gene: TRBJ1-1; v_gene: TRBV5-1; d_gene: .; abundance: few; CDR3nt: TGCGCCAGCAGCCTCACTCTCGGGAGGACCACTGAAGCTTTCTTT; CDR3aa: CASSLTLGRTTEAFF
j_gene: TRBJ1-1; v_gene: TRBV6-5; d_gene: .; abundance: .; CDR3nt: TGTGCCAGCAGTTATTTGTTGAACACTGAAGCTTTCTTT; CDR3aa: CASSYLLNTEAFF
j_gene: TRBJ2-7; v_gene: TRBV27; d_gene: .; abundance: .; CDR3nt: TGTGCCAGCAGTGATCCCAGGCCTAGTGGGTACGAGCAGTACTTC; CDR3aa: CASSDPRPSGYEQYF
j_gene: TRBJ1-4; v_gene: TRBV14; d_gene: .; abundance: .; CDR3nt: TGTGCCAGCAGCCAAGATTTTCAGCCTAATGAAAAACTGTTTTTT; CDR3aa: CASSQDFQPNEKLFF
j_gene: TRBJ2-3; v_gene: TRBV29-1; d_gene: TRBD2; abundance: few; CDR3nt: TGCAGCGTTGGAGGACTAGCGGGAGATACGCAGTATTTT; CDR3aa: CSVGGLAGDTQYF
j_gene: TRBJ2-7; v_gene: TRBV20-1; d_gene: TRBD1; abundance: .; CDR3nt: TGCAGTGCTAGCCTTTTGACAGGGGCCGAGCAGTACTTC; CDR3aa: CSASLLTGAEQYF
j_gene: TRBJ2-3; v_gene: TRBV9; d_gene: TRBD2; abundance: .; CDR3nt: TGTGCCAGCAGCCCCCGGGGAGCGGGAACCACAGATACGCAGTATTTT; CDR3aa: CASSPRGAGTTDTQYF
j_gene: TRBJ2-3; v_gene: TRBV11-3; d_gene: .; abundance: .; CDR3nt: TGTGCCAGCAGCCAGCGTTTCACAGATACGCAGTATTTT; CDR3aa: CASSQRFTDTQYF
j_gene: TRBJ2-2; v_gene: TRBV2; d_gene: .; abundance: .; CDR3nt: TGTGCCAGCAGCGACAGTCGGACCGGGGAGCTGTTTTTT; CDR3aa: CASSDSRTGELFF
j_gene: TRBJ2-4; v_gene: TRBV5-1; d_gene: TRBD2; abundance: .; CDR3nt: TGCGCCAGCAGCCCCGGACTAGCGGGAGCGGTGGACATTCAGTACTTC; CDR3aa: CASSPGLAGAVDIQYF
j_gene: TRBJ1-2; v_gene: TRBV2; d_gene: TRBD1; abundance: .; CDR3nt: TGTGCCAGCACTGGGACAGCGAAGCGTAACTATGGCTACACCTTC; CDR3aa: CASTGTAKRNYGYTF
j_gene: TRBJ2-5; v_gene: TRBV12-3/TRBV12-4; d_gene: TRBD1; abundance: .; CDR3nt: TGTGCCAGCACCCCTAACAGGGGGCTGGAGACCCAGTACTTC; CDR3aa: CASTPNRGLETQYF
j_gene: TRBJ2-7; v_gene: TRBV7-3; d_gene: .; abundance: .; CDR3nt: TGTGTCAGCAGCTTAGACTGGGGGAACGAGCAGTACTTC; CDR3aa: CVSSLDWGNEQYF
j_gene: TRBJ1-6; v_gene: TRBV6-6; d_gene: TRBD1; abundance: .; CDR3nt: TGTGCCAGCAGCCATGGGACAGGGGCATGGAATTCACCCCTCCACTTT; CDR3aa: CASSHGTGAWNSPLHF
j_gene: TRBJ1-2; v_gene: TRBV5-1; d_gene: TRBD1; abundance: few; CDR3nt: TGCGCCAGCAGCTCAGCAGGGGGCAATGGCTACACCTTC; CDR3aa: CASSSAGGNGYTF
j_gene: TRBJ1-1; v_gene: TRBV2; d_gene: .; abundance: .; CDR3nt: TGTGCCAGCAGTGAAGAGGGGCAGTACACTGAAGCTTTCTTT; CDR3aa: CASSEEGQYTEAFF
j_gene: TRBJ2-5; v_gene: TRBV6-4; d_gene: TRBD2; abundance: .; CDR3nt: TGTGCCAGCAGCTTGGTCGGGGGGTCGGGGGAGACCCAGTACTTC; CDR3aa: CASSLVGGSGETQYF
j_gene: TRBJ2-7; v_gene: TRBV6-5; d_gene: TRBD1; abundance: many; CDR3nt: TGTGCCAGCAGTTACCGCGGACAGGGCTCCTACGAGCAGTACTTC; CDR3aa: CASSYRGQGSYEQYF
j_gene: TRBJ1-1; v_gene: TRBV5-1; d_gene: .; abundance: .; CDR3nt: TGCGCCAGCAGCTTGGCCAACAGGGTCACTGAAGCTTTCTTT; CDR3aa: CASSLANRVTEAFF